This record concerns one T cell receptor beta chain sequence. Its specificity is not known. Autoimmune disease history or systemic immunosuppression disqualified patients. The sample belongs to a study of OX40 agonist ivuxolimab in advanced cancers. Across the whole study: Patients were infused with ivuxolimab every 2 weeks at 0.01 to 10 mg/kg. Whole-study results and caveats: Among the least clonally expanded were partial responders at 0.1-3.0 mg/kg.

Only in-frame clones appear in the TCRdb table, and some are missing; sequencing was by immunoSEQ multiplex PCR. The data contain 70,000 to 95,000 clones, 88% of them singletons. CDR1 MDHEN and CDR2 SYDVKM come from the germline V gene. Trimming removed 2 bases from V and 6 bases from J, with 13 bases in between. CDR3 length equals 14 residues. The sample here was CD4+ or CD8+ T cells sorted from blood, taken in a trial of the OX40 agonist ivuxolimab. This sequence joins TRBV28 and TRBJ1-2, with unresolved D. The sequence was collected from an adult with an advanced solid tumor such as melanoma, head and neck, liver or kidney cancer. This CDR3 reads CASSLATAVNGYTF. The CDR3, as DNA: TGTGCCAGCAGTTTAGCGACGGCGGTAAATGGCTACACCTTC.